A selection of T cell receptor beta chains follows, all from one sample in a study of identical twins. TCRdb analysed the 5' RACE reads with MiXCR anew, one entry per CDR3 protein. Of 420,000 or so distinct CDR3 sequences in the sample, approximately 17% were seen once. Sequenced: naive T cells sorted from blood. Receptors originate from a man aged 45-65 years in good health. CDR3s include the opening cysteine and the closing phenylalanine or tryptophan. A D gene is named only where the DNA matches it firmly. Only part of the rows carry a size: once, few, many, or a class if the clone is expanded.

V gene: TRBV15; J gene: TRBJ2-7; clone size: .; D gene: .; CDR3 length: 13; CDR3 DNA: TGTGCCACCAGCAAGCTCAGGGTCCACGAGCAGTACTTC; CDR3 protein: CATSKLRVHEQYF
V gene: TRBV6-1; J gene: TRBJ2-7; clone size: .; D gene: .; CDR3 length: 13; CDR3 DNA: TGTGCCAGCAGGGGAGGACAGACCTACGAGCAGTACTTC; CDR3 protein: CASRGGQTYEQYF
V gene: TRBV5-1; J gene: TRBJ2-7; clone size: many; D gene: .; CDR3 length: 14; CDR3 DNA: TGCGCCAGCAGCCCCGGCGGCACAACCTACGAGCAGTACTTC; CDR3 protein: CASSPGGTTYEQYF
V gene: TRBV7-2; J gene: TRBJ2-5; clone size: many; D gene: TRBD1; CDR3 length: 18; CDR3 DNA: TGTGCCAGCAGCTTAGCGGACCCCCGACAGGGGGCCGGGGAGACCCAGTACTTC; CDR3 protein: CASSLADPRQGAGETQYF
V gene: TRBV25-1; J gene: TRBJ2-1; clone size: few; D gene: .; CDR3 length: 13; CDR3 DNA: TGTGCCAGCAGTGAACCTAACCGGGGTGAGCAGTTCTTC; CDR3 protein: CASSEPNRGEQFF
V gene: TRBV4-3; J gene: TRBJ2-2; clone size: few; D gene: .; CDR3 length: 17; CDR3 DNA: TGCGCCAGCAGCCGTCTACTGCCTTCTCAGAACACCGGGGAGCTGTTTTTT; CDR3 protein: CASSRLLPSQNTGELFF
V gene: TRBV6-2/TRBV6-3; J gene: TRBJ2-2; clone size: .; D gene: .; CDR3 length: 13; CDR3 DNA: TGTGCCAGCAAGTTCGGGAGCGGCGGGGAGCTGTTTTTT; CDR3 protein: CASKFGSGGELFF
V gene: TRBV5-1; J gene: TRBJ2-4; clone size: many; D gene: .; CDR3 length: 17; CDR3 DNA: TGCGCCAGCAGCTTGGTTGGTAGCCGATCAGCCAAAAACATTCAGTACTTC; CDR3 protein: CASSLVGSRSAKNIQYF
V gene: TRBV4-3; J gene: TRBJ2-5; clone size: few; D gene: .; CDR3 length: 15; CDR3 DNA: TGCGCCAGCAGCCCCGATTGGGGGATCGAAGAGACCCAGTACTTC; CDR3 protein: CASSPDWGIEETQYF
V gene: TRBV4-1; J gene: TRBJ2-7; clone size: .; D gene: .; CDR3 length: 14; CDR3 DNA: TGCGCCAGCAGCCAAGAGGACGGGGCCAGCGAGCAGTACTTC; CDR3 protein: CASSQEDGASEQYF
V gene: TRBV6-5; J gene: TRBJ2-7; clone size: .; D gene: .; CDR3 length: 15; CDR3 DNA: TGTGCCAGCAGTTACGACGGAAAGGGGTTGGACGAGCAGTACTTC; CDR3 protein: CASSYDGKGLDEQYF
V gene: TRBV7-9; J gene: TRBJ1-1; clone size: many; D gene: .; CDR3 length: 13; CDR3 DNA: TGTGCCAGCAGCTTAGCCTACAGAACTGAAGCTTTCTTT; CDR3 protein: CASSLAYRTEAFF
V gene: TRBV12-3/TRBV12-4; J gene: TRBJ1-1; clone size: .; D gene: TRBD1; CDR3 length: 13; CDR3 DNA: TGTGCCAGCAGCGGACAGGGAGACGCTGAAGCTTTCTTT; CDR3 protein: CASSGQGDAEAFF
V gene: TRBV15; J gene: TRBJ1-4; clone size: .; D gene: .; CDR3 length: 16; CDR3 DNA: TGTGCCACCAGCAGAGATCCCGGACAGCTTAATGAAAAACTGTTTTTT; CDR3 protein: CATSRDPGQLNEKLFF
V gene: TRBV4-3; J gene: TRBJ2-7; clone size: many; D gene: .; CDR3 length: 18; CDR3 DNA: TGCGCCAGCAGCCAAGATTGGGGGGCGGGAGAGAAATCCGACGAGCAGTACTTC; CDR3 protein: CASSQDWGAGEKSDEQYF
V gene: TRBV6-5; J gene: TRBJ2-7; clone size: .; D gene: TRBD1; CDR3 length: 15; CDR3 DNA: TGTGCCAGCAGTTCAACCGGGACAGTCTCCTACGAGCAGTACTTC; CDR3 protein: CASSSTGTVSYEQYF
V gene: TRBV9; J gene: TRBJ1-2; clone size: many; D gene: .; CDR3 length: 12; CDR3 DNA: TGTGCCAGCAGCGTATATACTAATGGCTACACCTTC; CDR3 protein: CASSVYTNGYTF
V gene: TRBV10-3; J gene: TRBJ2-1; clone size: few; D gene: TRBD2; CDR3 length: 16; CDR3 DNA: TGTGCCATCAGTGAGCCGGGGGGAGGCCCCTACAATGAGCAGTTCTTC; CDR3 protein: CAISEPGGGPYNEQFF
V gene: TRBV15; J gene: TRBJ1-2; clone size: many; D gene: .; CDR3 length: 14; CDR3 DNA: TGTGCCACCAGCAGAGATAAATTTCGGGTTGGCTACACCTTC; CDR3 protein: CATSRDKFRVGYTF
V gene: TRBV9; J gene: TRBJ2-2; clone size: .; D gene: TRBD2; CDR3 length: 17; CDR3 DNA: TGTGCCAGCAGCGTGACTAGCGACTCGAGGGGCACCGGGGAGCTGTTTTTT; CDR3 protein: CASSVTSDSRGTGELFF
V gene: TRBV29-1; J gene: TRBJ2-1; clone size: .; D gene: TRBD2; CDR3 length: 16; CDR3 DNA: TGCAGCGTTCTATCTGCGGGACTAGCAGTCTACAATGAGCAGTTCTTC; CDR3 protein: CSVLSAGLAVYNEQFF
V gene: TRBV29-1; J gene: TRBJ1-2; clone size: many; D gene: .; CDR3 length: 12; CDR3 DNA: TGCAGCGTTGAAGTCAATAACTATGGCTACACCTTC; CDR3 protein: CSVEVNNYGYTF
V gene: TRBV4-3; J gene: TRBJ2-2; clone size: few; D gene: .; CDR3 length: 18; CDR3 DNA: TGCGCCAGCAGCCAAGATAGTCGGGTGGGACGGAACACCGGGGAGCTGTTTTTT; CDR3 protein: CASSQDSRVGRNTGELFF
V gene: TRBV20-1; J gene: TRBJ2-7; clone size: .; D gene: .; CDR3 length: 14; CDR3 DNA: TGCAGTGCTATCCCGAGGGCCGTTCCCTACGAGCAGTACTTC; CDR3 protein: CSAIPRAVPYEQYF
V gene: TRBV28; J gene: TRBJ2-1; clone size: .; D gene: TRBD2; CDR3 length: 17; CDR3 DNA: TGTGCCAGCAGTTCAATCCCCGGGACTAGCGGGAGTTATGAGCAGTTCTTC; CDR3 protein: CASSSIPGTSGSYEQFF
V gene: TRBV19; J gene: TRBJ2-2; clone size: many; D gene: .; CDR3 length: 15; CDR3 DNA: TGTGCCAGTAGTATTAACAGGGCTAGCACCGGGGAGCTGTTTTTT; CDR3 protein: CASSINRASTGELFF
V gene: TRBV28; J gene: TRBJ2-7; clone size: .; D gene: TRBD1; CDR3 length: 14; CDR3 DNA: TGTGCCAGCAGCGCGGGACAGGGGGCTGGAGAGCAGTACTTC; CDR3 protein: CASSAGQGAGEQYF
V gene: TRBV24-1; J gene: TRBJ2-1; clone size: few; D gene: TRBD2; CDR3 length: 17; CDR3 DNA: TGTGCCACCAGTGCCCTAGGCGCAGCGGGAGCCTACAATGAGCAGTTCTTC; CDR3 protein: CATSALGAAGAYNEQFF
V gene: TRBV5-8; J gene: TRBJ2-1; clone size: .; D gene: .; CDR3 length: 16; CDR3 DNA: TGTGCCAGCAGCTTACAGGGTACCCAGGGTAGTGATGAGCAGTTCTTC; CDR3 protein: CASSLQGTQGSDEQFF
V gene: TRBV20-1; J gene: TRBJ2-3; clone size: .; D gene: .; CDR3 length: 16; CDR3 DNA: TGCAGTGCTAGAAGGGGGGACAGTCCGAGCCCAGATACGCAGTATTTT; CDR3 protein: CSARRGDSPSPDTQYF
V gene: TRBV5-1; J gene: TRBJ2-2; clone size: .; D gene: TRBD1; CDR3 length: 15; CDR3 DNA: TGCGCCAGCAGCTTGAAGGACAGGGGCGCCGGGGAGCTGTTTTTT; CDR3 protein: CASSLKDRGAGELFF
V gene: TRBV20-1; J gene: TRBJ2-1; clone size: .; D gene: TRBD2; CDR3 length: 15; CDR3 DNA: TGCAGTGCTAGAGTGGTTGGGACTAGCGGGAGTGGGCAGTTCTTC; CDR3 protein: CSARVVGTSGSGQFF
V gene: TRBV28; J gene: TRBJ1-6; clone size: .; D gene: .; CDR3 length: 12; CDR3 DNA: TGTGCCAGCAGTTTCACTAAACCACCCCTCCACTTT; CDR3 protein: CASSFTKPPLHF
V gene: TRBV20-1; J gene: TRBJ2-1; clone size: many; D gene: TRBD2; CDR3 length: 14; CDR3 DNA: TGCAGTGCTCGACTAGCGGAAACCTACAATGAGCAGTTCTTC; CDR3 protein: CSARLAETYNEQFF
V gene: TRBV4-3; J gene: TRBJ1-6; clone size: many; D gene: .; CDR3 length: 13; CDR3 DNA: TGCGCCAGCAGCCAAAACAAGGGTTCACCCCTCCACTTT; CDR3 protein: CASSQNKGSPLHF
V gene: TRBV6-6; J gene: TRBJ1-3; clone size: many; D gene: .; CDR3 length: 13; CDR3 DNA: TGTGCCAGCACCGACTCCTCTGGAAACACCATATATTTT; CDR3 protein: CASTDSSGNTIYF
V gene: TRBV6-1; J gene: TRBJ2-3; clone size: few; D gene: .; CDR3 length: 14; CDR3 DNA: TGTGCCAGCAGATTGACAGTTTTCACAGATACGCAGTATTTT; CDR3 protein: CASRLTVFTDTQYF
V gene: TRBV10-3; J gene: TRBJ2-1; clone size: .; D gene: .; CDR3 length: 16; CDR3 DNA: TGTGCCATCAGGGCACAGGGTGGGACACAGGGCGATGAGCAGTTCTTC; CDR3 protein: CAIRAQGGTQGDEQFF
V gene: TRBV5-4; J gene: TRBJ2-3; clone size: .; D gene: .; CDR3 length: 19; CDR3 DNA: TGTGCCAGCAGCTTGGGGGCCAGGGCGTCTACTCCGGGTGTGGATACGCAGTATTTT; CDR3 protein: CASSLGARASTPGVDTQYF
V gene: TRBV20-1; J gene: TRBJ1-4; clone size: .; D gene: .; CDR3 length: 14; CDR3 DNA: TGCAGTGCTCAGAGGGGTCGGCCTAATGAAAAACTGTTTTTT; CDR3 protein: CSAQRGRPNEKLFF
V gene: TRBV20-1; J gene: TRBJ2-1; clone size: few; D gene: TRBD2; CDR3 length: 12; CDR3 DNA: TGCAGTCCGGAGCGGGGGTACAATGAGCAGTTCTTC; CDR3 protein: CSPERGYNEQFF
V gene: TRBV20-1; J gene: TRBJ2-4; clone size: few; D gene: TRBD2; CDR3 length: 19; CDR3 DNA: TGCAGTGCCCTGTACGGGACTAGCGGGAGGGATCTAGCCAAAAACATTCAGTACTTC; CDR3 protein: CSALYGTSGRDLAKNIQYF
V gene: TRBV10-3; J gene: TRBJ1-1; clone size: many; D gene: .; CDR3 length: 14; CDR3 DNA: TGTGCCATCAGTGTTGACAGGACAGCCACTGAAGCTTTCTTT; CDR3 protein: CAISVDRTATEAFF
V gene: TRBV29-1; J gene: TRBJ1-1; clone size: few; D gene: .; CDR3 length: 11; CDR3 DNA: TGCAGCGGACACGGGAACACTGAAGCTTTCTTT; CDR3 protein: CSGHGNTEAFF
V gene: TRBV20-1; J gene: TRBJ1-2; clone size: many; D gene: .; CDR3 length: 13; CDR3 DNA: TGCAGTGATTTTAGGACGGAGAACTATGGCTACACCTTC; CDR3 protein: CSDFRTENYGYTF
V gene: TRBV4-2; J gene: TRBJ1-2; clone size: many; D gene: .; CDR3 length: 15; CDR3 DNA: TGTGCCAGCAGCCAAGATCGCAGGACTAACTATGGCTACACCTTC; CDR3 protein: CASSQDRRTNYGYTF
V gene: TRBV5-1; J gene: TRBJ2-3; clone size: few; D gene: .; CDR3 length: 15; CDR3 DNA: TGCGCCAGCAGCTTGGTTCTCGGGGGCACAGATACGCAGTATTTT; CDR3 protein: CASSLVLGGTDTQYF
V gene: TRBV7-7; J gene: TRBJ2-1; clone size: many; D gene: .; CDR3 length: 13; CDR3 DNA: TGTGCTAGCAGCCCCACCCCGAGCAATGAGCAGTTCTTC; CDR3 protein: CASSPTPSNEQFF
V gene: TRBV5-1; J gene: TRBJ2-7; clone size: .; D gene: TRBD1; CDR3 length: 13; CDR3 DNA: TGCGCCAGCAGCCCTAGACAGGGGTGGGAGCAGTACTTC; CDR3 protein: CASSPRQGWEQYF
V gene: TRBV29-1; J gene: TRBJ2-2; clone size: many; D gene: TRBD2; CDR3 length: 15; CDR3 DNA: TGCAGCGTTTCTATGCTAGCGGGAGGGTCCGGGGAGCTGTTTTTT; CDR3 protein: CSVSMLAGGSGELFF
V gene: TRBV9; J gene: TRBJ2-7; clone size: few; D gene: TRBD2; CDR3 length: 17; CDR3 DNA: TGTGCCAGCAGCGCCCCTGAGACTAGCGGGGGGGACTACGAGCAGTACTTC; CDR3 protein: CASSAPETSGGDYEQYF
V gene: TRBV29-1; J gene: TRBJ2-3; clone size: many; D gene: .; CDR3 length: 12; CDR3 DNA: TGCAGCGTTGAACTAGTCGCAGATACGCAGTATTTT; CDR3 protein: CSVELVADTQYF
V gene: TRBV5-1; J gene: TRBJ2-1; clone size: many; D gene: TRBD1; CDR3 length: 14; CDR3 DNA: TGCGCCAGCACCCCGGGACAGGGTGGGCGTGAGCAGTTCTTC; CDR3 protein: CASTPGQGGREQFF
V gene: TRBV7-2; J gene: TRBJ2-5; clone size: .; D gene: TRBD2; CDR3 length: 16; CDR3 DNA: TGTGCCAGCAGCTTACGAAGCGGGAGTCCCTCGGAGACCCAGTACTTC; CDR3 protein: CASSLRSGSPSETQYF
V gene: TRBV7-2; J gene: TRBJ2-7; clone size: many; D gene: .; CDR3 length: 17; CDR3 DNA: TGTGCCAGCAGCTTAGTCCGCGTTCGGGGCGTGGTCTACGAGCAGTACTTC; CDR3 protein: CASSLVRVRGVVYEQYF